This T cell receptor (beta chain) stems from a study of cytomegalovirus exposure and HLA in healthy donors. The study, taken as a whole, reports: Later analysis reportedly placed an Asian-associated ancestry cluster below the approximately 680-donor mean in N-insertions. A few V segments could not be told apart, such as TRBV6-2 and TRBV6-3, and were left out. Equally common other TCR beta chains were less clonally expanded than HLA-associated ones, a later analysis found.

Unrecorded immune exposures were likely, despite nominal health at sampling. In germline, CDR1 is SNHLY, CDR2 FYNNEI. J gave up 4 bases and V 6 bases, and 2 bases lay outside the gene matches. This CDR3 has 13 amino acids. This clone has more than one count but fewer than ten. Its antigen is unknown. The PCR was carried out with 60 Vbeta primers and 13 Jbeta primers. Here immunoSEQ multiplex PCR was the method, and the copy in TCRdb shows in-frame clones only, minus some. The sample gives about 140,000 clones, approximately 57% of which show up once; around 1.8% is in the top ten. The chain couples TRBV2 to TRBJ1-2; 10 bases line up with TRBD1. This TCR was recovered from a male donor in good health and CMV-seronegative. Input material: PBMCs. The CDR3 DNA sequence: TGTGCCAGCAGGGGGACAGGGGCCTATGGCTACACCTTC. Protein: CASRGTGAYGYTF.